A single sample gave rise to the 23 T cell receptor beta chains below, sequenced in a study of early T cells in non-severe SARS-CoV-2 infection listed by TCRdb under 2021. The receptor library was made with 5' RACE. Sequencing was carried out with a NextSeq 500. TCRdb ran its own pipeline on the public reads, namely fastp trimming at Q25 and MiXCR clone calling, and kept in-frame beta chains. Duplicate CDR3 protein sequences are folded into a single record with the most common DNA and genes. The sample yields about 71,000 distinct CDR3 sequences; roughly an eighth were counted once. The top ten hold less than 3.5% of the sample. The material was whole blood, obtained at baseline. The receptors come from an adult who was a healthcare worker with PCR-confirmed SARS-CoV-2 infection or an uninfected control (not recorded which).

This clonotype occurred a few times. The chain combines TRBV20-1 with TRBJ2-6; D may be TRBD1 or TRBD2 (5 bases each). The CDR3 has 18 residues. V was shortened by 1 base and J by 0 bases, with 16 bases between the two germline ends. Germline CDR1 is DFQATT and CDR2 is SNEGSKA (reference sequence). CDR3 in amino acids: CSARGDRASVSGANVLTF. The CDR3, as DNA: TGCAGTGCTAGAGGGGACCGGGCCTCAGTCTCTGGGGCCAACGTCCTGACTTTC.

This chain uses TRBV5-6 with TRBJ2-6, with D perhaps matching TRBD1 (6 bases). V dropped 2 bases and J dropped 0 bases, with 9 bases sitting between them. The CDR3 has 16 residues. The germline V gene has CDR1 SGHDT and CDR2 YYEEEE. As DNA, the CDR3 is TGTGCCAGCAGCTTCACAGGGAGCTCTGGGGCCAACGTCCTGACTTTC. It specifies CASSFTGSSGANVLTF.

This chain connects TRBV6-6 to TRBJ2-7, with 8 bases fitting TRBD1. CDR3 length: 14 amino acids. The trim removed 7 bases at V and 3 bases at J, leaving 8 bases unmatched. From germline, CDR1 is MNHNY and CDR2 SVGAGI (reference sequence). CDR3 in amino acids: CASTPRTGYYEQYF. The CDR3 nucleotides are TGTGCCAGCACCCCCCGGACAGGGTACTACGAGCAGTACTTC.

This clonotype came up many times. The rearrangement joins TRBV12-3 or TRBV12-4 to TRBJ2-2; tentative D call: TRBD1 (5 bases). This CDR3 contains 13 residues. Between the trimmed V and J ends, which lost 6 bases and 4 bases, there was a span of 9 bases. CDR3: CASSLTVTGELFF. CDR3 bases: TGTGCCAGCAGCCTGACAGTCACCGGGGAGCTGTTTTTT.

This sequence joins TRBV9 and TRBJ1-5; D ambiguous. V was pared by 4 bases and J by 1 base, with 30 bases between. The CDR3 has 21 residues. The germline V gene encodes CDR1 SGDLS and CDR2 YYNGEE. The CDR3 region has the DNA TGTGCCAGCAGCCAAAACGTAACTTGCGGCAGGAGGGTTGCGAGCAATCAGCCCCAGCATTTT. It is translated as CASSQNVTCGRRVASNQPQHF.

The rearrangement joins TRBV12-2 to TRBJ2-5; the table names TRBD1, a call not compared with the DNA. TRBV12-2 is annotated as a pseudogene. The CDR3 sequence is 13 residues long. The DNA of the CDR3 is TGTGCAAGTCGCCCGACAGGGGGAGAGACCCAGTACTTC. Translating gives CASRPTGGETQYF.

This clonotype appeared a few times. J is TRBJ2-1 and V is TRBV27; maybe TRBD2 (5 bases). V lost 2 bases and J lost 8, with 13 bases in between. Germline V gives CDR1 MNHEY, CDR2 SMNVEV (reference sequence). This CDR3 region has 14 residues. CDR3 residues: CASSLVVARDEQFF. In DNA, the CDR3 is TGTGCCAGCAGTTTAGTCGTGGCGCGGGATGAGCAGTTCTTC.

The chain carries TRBV4-2 and TRBJ2-5, with D possibly being TRBD1 (6 bases). Germline CDR1 and CDR2: LGHNA and YNFKEQ. Deletions cut 1 base from V and 1 base from J, with 13 bases between. The CDR3 extends over 16 amino acids. Here the CDR3 reads CASSQVPRTVQETQYF. The CDR3 DNA sequence: TGTGCCAGCAGCCAAGTCCCCCGGACAGTCCAAGAGACCCAGTACTTC.

The table lists this clonotype with a few counts. CDR3 loop: CASSPGTRSYEQYF. DNA for the CDR3: TGTGCCAGCAGCCCCGGGACTAGGTCCTACGAGCAGTACTTC. The chain joins TRBV11-2 to TRBJ2-7; 8 bases fit TRBD2. Germline assignment: CDR1 SGHAT and CDR2 FQNNGV. The CDR3 extends over 14 amino acids. V dropped 5 bases and J dropped 1; count of bases not matched to a gene: 4.

The genes are TRBV11-2 and TRBJ2-5, with unresolved D. The V and J ends lost 2 bases and 1 base respectively, with 14 bases between them. Germline V gene lookup returns CDR1 SGHAT and CDR2 FQNNGV. The CDR3 totals 16 residues. The CDR3 protein is CASSLRSPPVQETQYF. As DNA, the CDR3 is TGTGCCAGCAGCTTACGATCCCCCCCCGTCCAAGAGACCCAGTACTTC.

The CDR3 loop is CASSLFDSDTQYF. The CDR3 DNA follows: TGTGCCAGCAGCTTATTCGATTCAGATACGCAGTATTTT. The rearrangement joins TRBV7-2 to TRBJ2-3; D ambiguous. Germline CDR1 reads SGHTA; CDR2 reads FQGNSA. Trimming pared 2 bases from V and 4 bases from J, leaving 7 bases between. The CDR3 contains 13 residues.

This clonotype came up many times. This chain connects TRBV7-8 to TRBJ1-1; D may be TRBD1 (5 bases). In germline, CDR1 is SGHVS, CDR2 FQNEAQ. This CDR3 spans 12 amino acids. V lost 1 base, J lost 7 bases, and 7 bases lay in between. This CDR3 is CASSLGDHEAFF. For the CDR3, the DNA is TGTGCCAGCAGCTTAGGGGACCATGAAGCTTTCTTT.

This clonotype was detected many times. CDR3 protein: CASSQTRRLEQFF. The CDR3 region has the DNA TGTGCCAGCAGCCAGACACGCCGGCTTGAGCAGTTCTTC. The chain joins TRBV3-1 to TRBJ2-1; D uncertain. This CDR3 spans 13 amino acids. V was clipped by 3 bases and J by 9 bases, with 12 bases between them. Germline CDR1 LGHDT, CDR2 YNNKEL (reference sequence).

This chain joins TRBV7-2 and TRBJ1-6; unclear D gene. Looked up from germline, CDR1 is SGHTA and CDR2 is FQGNSA. The V and J ends lost 2 bases and 8 bases respectively, with 10 bases between them. This CDR3 has 14 amino acids. The CDR3 region is CASSLRALDSPLHF. The CDR3 bases are TGTGCCAGCAGCTTAAGGGCTCTGGATTCACCCCTCCACTTT.

This clonotype was seen only a few times. The rearrangement links TRBV15 to TRBJ1-5, with TRBD1 matching over 7 bases. CDR3 length: 15 residues. After removal of 2 bases from V and 6 bases from J, the junction contained 7 bases not matched to a gene. The germline CDR1 and CDR2 sequences are LNHNV and YYDKDF (reference sequence). CDR3 nucleotides: TGTGCCACCAGCAGAAGCCAGGGGGTCACTCAGCCCCAGCATTTT. Its protein is CATSRSQGVTQPQHF.

The chain combines TRBV4-3 with TRBJ1-5; a weak D match, TRBD1 (6 bases). V shed 3 bases and J shed 11 bases, with 11 bases lying between them. The CDR3 loop spans 12 amino acids. The V gene's germline CDR1 is LGHNA and CDR2 YSLEER. In DNA, the CDR3 is TGCGCCAGCAGCCAGGGGGCAGGGGCCCAGCATTTT. It translates to CASSQGAGAQHF.

Only a few counts were recorded for this clonotype. This chain links TRBV9 with TRBJ2-1; D gene uncertain. The germline V and J ends were trimmed by 0 bases and 9 bases, with 10 bases remaining between them. This CDR3 is built from 13 residues. Germline CDR1 SGDLS, CDR2 YYNGEE. The CDR3 sequence is CASSVDSLPEQFF. CDR3 nucleotides: TGTGCCAGCAGCGTAGATTCCCTCCCTGAGCAGTTCTTC.

The sample holds a few counts of this clonotype. The chain employs TRBV20-1 and TRBJ1-2; no firm D call. With 5 bases removed from V and 0 bases from J, the gap between germline ends came to 7 bases. The germline gives CDR1 DFQATT, CDR2 SNEGSKA (reference sequence). CDR3 length: 12 amino acids. CDR3 sequence (DNA): TGCAGTGCTCCCGGGCCTAACTATGGCTACACCTTC. It codes for CSAPGPNYGYTF.

This clonotype appeared many times. This rearrangement joins TRBV6-2 or TRBV6-3 to TRBJ2-1, with D tentatively TRBD1 (5 bases). Trimming left V 5 bases short and J 2 bases short, with 7 bases between. Germline CDR1 and CDR2: MNHEY and SVGEGT. The CDR3 sequence is 13 residues long. The CDR3 here is CASSRTTYNEQFF. As DNA, the CDR3 is TGTGCCAGCAGTCGGACAACCTACAATGAGCAGTTCTTC.

This CDR3 is CASSSTTYGGYF. CDR3 coding DNA: TGTGCCAGCAGTTCTACTACCTATGGGGGGTATTTT. This sequence joins TRBV6-2 or TRBV6-3 and TRBJ2-3; the D gene could be TRBD1 or TRBD2 (5 bases each). V shed 4 bases and J shed 14 bases, with 16 bases lying between them. CDR3 length: 12 amino acids. CDR1 is MNHEY and CDR2 is SVGEGT in the germline V gene.

The gene calls are TRBV5-5 and TRBJ2-7; perhaps TRBD1 as D (7 bases). V was cut by 4 bases and J by 4 bases, with 15 bases left in between. CDR3 length: 14 residues. The germline V gene encodes CDR1 SGHKS and CDR2 YYEKEE (reference sequence). The CDR3, as DNA: TGTGCCAGCAGCCCGGCGGGACAGAGATACGAGCAGTACTTC. Its translation is CASSPAGQRYEQYF.

This clonotype occurred a few times. This chain links TRBV28 with TRBJ2-7; 8 bases are shared with TRBD1. The ends lost 3 bases at V and 1 base at J; junction bases unmatched: 11. Germline CDR1 reads MDHEN; CDR2 reads SYDVKM. The CDR3 length is 17 residues. The CDR3 loop is CASSFIGLTGVSYEQYF. The CDR3 DNA sequence: TGTGCCAGCAGTTTCATTGGTTTGACAGGGGTGTCCTACGAGCAGTACTTC. The variable domain in full, completed from reference TRBV28 and TRBJ2-7, reads DVKVTQSSRYLVKRTGEKVFLECVQDMDHENMFWYRQDPGLGLRLIYFSYDVKMKEKGDIPEGYSVSREKKERFSLILESASTNQTSMYLCASSFIGLTGVSYEQYFGPGTRLTVT.

This clonotype showed up just a few times. The rearrangement links TRBV20-1 to TRBJ2-3; 14 positions match TRBD2. Per the germline V gene, CDR1 is DFQATT and CDR2 is SNEGSKA (reference sequence). This CDR3 region has 15 residues. J was trimmed by 5 bases and V by 5 bases; bases with no gene match: 6. The CDR3 sequence is CSAVTSGGAKDTQYF. CDR3 DNA sequence: TGCAGTGCTGTGACTAGCGGGGGGGCGAAAGATACGCAGTATTTT.